A selection of T cell receptor beta chains follows, all from one sample in a study of blood T cell repertoires in COVID-19. Here immunoSEQ multiplex PCR was the method, and the copy in TCRdb shows in-frame clones only, minus some. The sample lists 150,000 to 180,000 clones; about 90% were seen once. The material sequenced was peripheral blood. These receptors were obtained from a man in his fifties with acute or convalescent COVID-19. Each CDR3 is given with its conserved first and last residue. Expanded clones get a size class; other rows say once, few or many, or leave the size out.

>15|-|TRBV19|TRBJ2-1
CASSPSGSSSNEQFF
>17|-|TRBV18|TRBJ1-5
CASSPAGAVPLNQPQHF
>16|few|TRBV7-9|TRBJ2-2
CASSLVFGDNTGELFF
>15|-|TRBV24-1|TRBJ2-7
CATSDPRESSYEQYF
>16|-|TRBV9|TRBJ2-3
CASSVEPGGPTDTQYF
>17|few|TRBV30|TRBJ1-4
CAWSVTPPGALNEKLFF
>16|-|TRBV4-2|TRBJ1-2
CASSQDTVSGYDGYTF
>14|once|TRBV19|TRBJ2-5
CASSIARGQETQYF
>17|once|TRBV14|TRBJ1-2
CASSPLGGGPTDYGYTF
>16|few|TRBV4-1|TRBJ2-1
CASSQTSGRRGNEQFF
>13|-|TRBV11-2|TRBJ1-2
CASSYGTDYGYTF
>16|-|TRBV7-2|TRBJ1-3
CASSLGGTDSGNTIYF
>15|-|TRBV29-1|TRBJ2-3
CSVTGTGASTDTQYF
>14|-|TRBV23-1|TRBJ1-2
CASSPSTGSYGYTF
>14|-|TRBV28|TRBJ2-2
CASRGGGTTGELFF
>17|few|TRBV10-2|TRBJ2-5
CASSVPPWREREETQYF
>13|-|TRBV30|TRBJ1-6
CAWTEEYNSPLHF
>16|-|TRBV24-1|TRBJ2-2
CATSDLLQANTGELFF
>16|-|TRBV18|TRBJ2-1
CASSPLLAGGPSEQFF
>14|-|TRBV5-1|TRBJ2-7
CASSLGDSPYEQYF
>18|-|TRBV11-2|TRBJ2-2
CASSPIGDRSVYTGELFF
>14|-|TRBV5-6|TRBJ2-1
CASRTGTSVAEQFF
>14|once|TRBV6-7|TRBJ2-5
CASRCRGRGETQYF
>15|-|TRBV4-2|TRBJ2-3
CASSHFRQGTDTQYF
>14|once|TRBV10-3|TRBJ2-7
CAISEAPGENEQYF
>11|-|TRBV7-9|TRBJ1-2
CASSAGGGYTF
>14|-|TRBV5-4|TRBJ1-6
CASSLRERNSPLHF
>16|-|TRBV5-1|TRBJ1-6
CASSSPDRGEFSPLHF
>14|-|TRBV2|TRBJ1-5
CASSEGRLNQPQHF
>15|-|TRBV6-6|TRBJ1-2
CASSYLRDRGYGYTF
>13|-|TRBV2|TRBJ2-1
CASTSSGGVGQFF
>13|-|TRBV2|TRBJ1-2
CASSPVSNYGYTF
>13|-|TRBV27|TRBJ2-2
CASSIVVTGELFF
>12|-|TRBV25-1|TRBJ2-7
CASTSRGGEQYF
>14|once|TRBV5-1|TRBJ1-2
CASSLGQGNYGYTF
>15|-|TRBV6-5|TRBJ1-4
CASSSGGGDWEKLFF
>16|once|TRBV7-2|TRBJ1-2
CASSLVSGGGNGGYTF
>15|-|TRBV19|TRBJ2-1
CASSTPGQLRNEQFF
>15|-|TRBV2|TRBJ1-1
CASSEWMAGRTEAFF
>15|once|TRBV3-1/TRBV3-2|TRBJ2-5
CASSQSSDYRETQYF
>14|few|TRBV7-9|TRBJ1-1
CATETGTGGSEAFF
>15|-|TRBV7-2|TRBJ2-7
CASSLGFGLAYEQYF
>17|-|TRBV5-4|TRBJ2-7
CASSLAGTSGEHSEQYF
>13|-|TRBV5-6|TRBJ1-1
CASSLGRTEEAFF
>16|-|TRBV7-9|TRBJ2-3
CASSLNRDTFTDTQYF
>14|-|TRBV5-1|TRBJ2-7
CASSSAFEGGEQYF
>14|few|TRBV5-4|TRBJ2-5
CASSFLGSGATQYF
>14|-|TRBV5-4|TRBJ1-2
CASSLETAGLGYTF
>16|few|TRBV6-6|TRBJ2-1
CASRPPLSGAYNEQFF
>16|-|TRBV9|TRBJ1-1
CASSGLDRVENTEAFF
>14|-|TRBV27|TRBJ2-1
CASSWAPTYNEQFF
>15|-|TRBV6-1|TRBJ2-1
CASSEARQGFNEQFF